Following are 11 T cell receptor beta chains from one sample sequenced in a study of shared clonotypes between healthy human individuals. Sequencing used immunoSEQ multiplex PCR; TCRdb keeps in-frame clones, though not all of them. The data hold roughly 2,300,000 clones, with just under 95% observed a single time. The sample was naive CD4+ T cells from PBMCs. Subset specified: CD45RA+ positively selected. These receptors originate from a man younger than 30 in good health. Some clones in this sample may be carry-over from other donors' samples.

This clone was found a few times. This chain uses TRBV2 with TRBJ1-1; D perhaps matches TRBD1 (5 bases). Trimming pared 7 bases from V and 0 bases from J, leaving 9 bases between. The CDR3 extends over 13 amino acids. Germline CDR1 and CDR2: SNHLY and FYNNEI. The CDR3 bases are TGTGCCAGCATGTACAGGTTGAACACTGAAGCTTTCTTT. Its protein product is CASMYRLNTEAFF.

This chain connects TRBV6-5 to TRBJ1-2; 9 nucleotides agree with TRBD1. Germline CDR1 and CDR2: MNHEY and SVGAGI. V trimming: 6 bases; J trimming: 2 bases; junction bases outside the gene matches: 4. The CDR3 consists of 14 residues. The CDR3 DNA is TGTGCCAGCAGAAACAGGGGGCGAAACTATGGCTACACCTTC. Translated, it gives CASRNRGRNYGYTF.

In this sample, this clone turned up once. The chain carries TRBV11-2 and TRBJ2-5; 8 nucleotides line up with TRBD2. Germline V gives CDR1 SGHAT, CDR2 FQNNGV. The CDR3 spans 17 residues. V shed 4 bases and J 4 bases; nucleotides not matched to a gene: 14. CDR3 sequence (DNA): TGTGCCAGCAGCTCGCCCCTAGGGCGGGAGGTTGTAGAGACCCAGTACTTC. It yields the protein CASSSPLGREVVETQYF.

The chain combines TRBV5-4 with TRBJ2-7; 8 nucleotides align to TRBD2. The CDR3 sequence is 14 residues long. Trimming took 3 bases from V and 6 from J; bases not matched to a gene: 8. Germline assignment: CDR1 SGHNT and CDR2 YYREEE (reference sequence). The CDR3 sequence is CASSSTGGAGEQYF. The CDR3 nucleotides are TGTGCCAGCAGCTCGACGGGGGGGGCGGGCGAGCAGTACTTC.

V gene TRBV28 combines with J gene TRBJ2-3; 7 positions match TRBD1. CDR1 MDHEN and CDR2 SYDVKM come from the germline V gene. CDR3 length: 16 residues. With 7 bases clipped from V and 5 bases from J, the junction kept 15 bases outside the gene matches. CDR3 DNA: TGTGCCAGCACCTATGAGGGGGCGGCAGGGAGAGATACGCAGTATTTT. The encoded protein is CASTYEGAAGRDTQYF.

Of note for this clone: The same CDR3 arises from other DNA sequences in this sample as well. The rearrangement uses TRBV6-5 and TRBJ1-1; D is ambiguous. V was pared by 6 bases and J by 2 bases, with 7 bases between. Germline-derived CDR1 and CDR2 are MNHEY and SVGAGI. This CDR3 is 12 amino acids long. CDR3 coding DNA: TGTGCCAGCAGGAGGGCAAACACTGAAGCTTTCTTT. It encodes CASRRANTEAFF.

The gene calls are TRBV10-2 and TRBJ2-3, with D possibly matching TRBD1 (7 bases). Per the germline V gene, CDR1 is WSHSY and CDR2 is SAAADI. This CDR3 is 14 amino acids long. V gave up 8 bases and J gave up 3 bases, with 15 bases separating them. CDR3 nucleotides: TGCGCCAGCGAGGAGGGGGCAGGAACAGATACGCAGTATTTT. It specifies CASEEGAGTDTQYF.

This chain connects TRBV5-1 to TRBJ2-5, with TRBD1 identical over 7 bases. After removal of 3 bases from V and 5 bases from J, the junction contained 13 bases not matched to a gene. CDR3 length: 16 residues. CDR1 is SGHRS, CDR2 YFSETQ, per germline. CDR3 residues: CASSSILAGGRETQYF. The CDR3 DNA is TGCGCCAGCAGCTCGATCCTGGCAGGGGGTAGGGAGACCCAGTACTTC.

Remarks on this clone: The identical CDR3 is also encoded by other nucleotide sequences in the sample. The chain links TRBV18 to TRBJ1-1; no definite D call. The CDR3 sequence is 13 residues long. The V and J ends lost 3 bases and 1 base respectively, with 6 bases between them. The germline V gene encodes CDR1 KGHSH and CDR2 LQKENI. The CDR3 loop reads CASSPMGNTEAFF. CDR3 DNA sequence: TGTGCCAGCTCACCCATGGGGAACACTGAAGCTTTCTTT. Variable domain in full (rest from reference TRBV18 and TRBJ1-1): NAGVMQNPRHLVRRRGQEARLRCSPMKGHSHVYWYRQLPEEGLKFMVYLQKENIIDESGMPKERFSAEFPKEGPSILRIQQVVRGDSAAYFCASSPMGNTEAFFGQGTRLTVV.

V usage is TRBV9 and J usage is TRBJ1-3; the D is unclear. V was shortened by 3 bases and J by 2 bases, with 12 bases between the two germline ends. CDR3 length equals 15 residues. Germline CDR1 reads SGDLS; CDR2 reads YYNGEE. CDR3 in amino acids: CASSDLGFPGNTIYF. Written as DNA, the CDR3 is TGTGCCAGCAGCGACCTCGGCTTTCCTGGAAACACCATATATTTT.

V and J are TRBV5-1 and TRBJ2-1; D is ambiguous. V was clipped by 7 bases and J by 1 base, with 15 bases between them. Germline V gene lookup returns CDR1 SGHRS and CDR2 YFSETQ. The CDR3 is made up of 15 amino acids. CDR3 loop: CASSLANSSYNEQFF. In DNA, the CDR3 is TGCGCCAGCTCCTTGGCTAACTCTTCCTACAATGAGCAGTTCTTC.